This T cell receptor (beta chain) comes out of a study of blood T cell repertoires in COVID-19. Study context: The United States, Italy and Spain supplied acute and convalescent COVID-19 samples. The cDNA or gDNA used as material had been derived from T cells, B-cell-depleted T cells, or PBMCs.

With 2 bases removed from V and 8 bases from J, the gap between germline ends came to 18 bases. CDR3 length: 15 residues. The V gene's germline CDR1 is MNHEY and CDR2 SMNVEV (reference sequence). In the study's own analysis: Nucleated cell counts were estimated from reference gene primer amplification. Here immunoSEQ multiplex PCR was the method, and the copy in TCRdb shows in-frame clones only, minus some. V, J and clone size are taken as reported in that table, and D and trimming were inferred from the DNA itself. The profile shows about 91,000 clones, almost 90% of them singletons. The chain uses TRBV27 and TRBJ1-2; D perhaps matches TRBD1 (6 bases). The material sequenced was peripheral blood. This sequence was found in a woman aged 70-85 years with acute or convalescent COVID-19. CDR3 region: CASSLRGQPLKGYTF. The CDR3 DNA follows: TGTGCCAGCAGTTTACGTGGACAGCCCCTCAAAGGCTACACCTTC.